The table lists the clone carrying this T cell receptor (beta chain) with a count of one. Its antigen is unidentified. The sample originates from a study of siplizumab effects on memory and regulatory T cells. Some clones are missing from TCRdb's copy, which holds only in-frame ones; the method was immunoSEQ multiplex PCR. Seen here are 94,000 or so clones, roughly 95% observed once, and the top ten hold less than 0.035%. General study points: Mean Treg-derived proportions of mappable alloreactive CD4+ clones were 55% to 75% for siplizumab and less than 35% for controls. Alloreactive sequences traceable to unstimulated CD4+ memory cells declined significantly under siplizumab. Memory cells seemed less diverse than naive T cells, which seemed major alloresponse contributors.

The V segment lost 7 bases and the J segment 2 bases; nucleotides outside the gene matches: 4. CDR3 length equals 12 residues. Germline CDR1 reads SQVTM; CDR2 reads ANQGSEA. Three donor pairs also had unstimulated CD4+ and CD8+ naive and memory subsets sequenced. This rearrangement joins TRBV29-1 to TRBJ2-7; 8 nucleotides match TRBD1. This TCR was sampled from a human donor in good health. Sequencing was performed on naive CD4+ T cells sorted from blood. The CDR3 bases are TGCAGCGCCTCACAGGGGGCCTACGAGCAGTACTTC. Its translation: CSASQGAYEQYF.